This T cell receptor (beta chain) is drawn from a study of molecular identifiers for immune sequencing clone quantification. Whole-study results and caveats: Sizes of clones that are highly expanded could be underestimated (if identical TCR molecules share a barcode). Clonotypes surpassing 20 RNA copies contained over 98% of effector molecules, versus under 1% in naive cells.

This clonotype appeared many times. Its antigen remains unknown. Libraries of bulk TCR were made by previously described methods (with listed TCR primers). TCRdb redid the calling of the PCR reads with MiXCR, one entry per CDR3 protein. The sample records approximately 670,000 distinct CDR3 sequences, just under 20% being singletons. The V gene's germline CDR1 is SNHLY and CDR2 FYNNEI. The CDR3 spans 13 residues. The ends were cut back, 6 bases at V and 6 bases at J, with 14 bases in the middle. This chain uses TRBV2 with TRBJ1-1, with a weak D call TRBD1 (5 bases). This TCR derives from a human donor in good health. Some libraries in this study had Jurkat cell RNA spiked in. Specimen: naive CD8+ T cells from blood, with Jurkat cell RNA spiked in. Described subset: FACS-sorted CD8+CD4-CCR7+CD45RA+ naive T cells. The CDR3 reads CASRSIRDSEAFF. CDR3 in DNA: TGTGCCAGCAGAAGTATCCGGGACTCTGAAGCTTTCTTT.